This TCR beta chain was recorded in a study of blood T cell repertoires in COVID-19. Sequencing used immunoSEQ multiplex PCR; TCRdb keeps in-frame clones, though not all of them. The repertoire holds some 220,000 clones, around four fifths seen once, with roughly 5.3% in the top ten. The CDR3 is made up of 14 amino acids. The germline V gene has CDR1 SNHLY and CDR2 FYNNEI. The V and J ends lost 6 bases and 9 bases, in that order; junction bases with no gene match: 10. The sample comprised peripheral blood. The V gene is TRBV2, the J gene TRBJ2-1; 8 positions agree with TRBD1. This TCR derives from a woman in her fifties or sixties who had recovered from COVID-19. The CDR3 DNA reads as TGTGCCAGCAGAGCGGACAGGGTCGAGGTTGAGCAGTTCTTC. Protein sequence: CASRADRVEVEQFF. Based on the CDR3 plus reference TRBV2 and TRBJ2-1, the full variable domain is EPEVTQTPSHQVTQMGQEVILRCVPISNHLYFYWYRQILGQKVEFLVSFYNNEISEKSEIFDDQFSVERPDGSNFTLKIRSTKLEDSAMYFCASRADRVEVEQFFGPGTRLTVL.